A selection of T cell receptor beta chains follows, all from one sample in a study of CD8 T cells in Susac syndrome. MiXCR, run by TCRdb on the immunoSEQ multiplex PCR reads, gives a single entry per CDR3 protein. Here the sample spans 100,000 to 150,000 distinct CDR3 sequences, around 95% being singletons. The sequencing sample was made of CD4+ T cells from PBMCs. Every receptor here comes from a human donor in good health. The CDR3 runs from the conserved cysteine through the conserved F or W. Fields, in order: D gene, clone size, J gene, V gene, CDR3 DNA, CDR3 protein. D genes are given only for firm matches. The size field is filled for only some rows; it gives once, few, many or a size class.

>TRBD1|NA|TRBJ2-7|TRBV6-2/TRBV6-3
TGTGCCAGCAGTTACACAGGGGCCTTTGCCGAGCAGTACTTC
CASSYTGAFAEQYF
>NA|NA|TRBJ2-5|TRBV20-1
TGCAGTGCTGTTCGGACGGAAGAGACCCAGTACTTC
CSAVRTEETQYF
>TRBD2|once|TRBJ2-2|TRBV5-1
TGCGCCAGCAGCTTAACTCCAACACTAGCGGCGAACACCGGGGAGCTGTTTTTT
CASSLTPTLAANTGELFF
>NA|NA|TRBJ1-2|TRBV11-2
TGTGCCAGCAGCCATTTTGAGGTGTACACCTTC
CASSHFEVYTF
>TRBD2|NA|TRBJ2-5|TRBV3-1
TGTGCCAGCAGCCCCTCACCGGGACTAGCGCTTTACGAAGAGACCCAGTACTTC
CASSPSPGLALYEETQYF
>NA|NA|TRBJ2-1|TRBV19
TGTGCCAGTAGTCCACAGGACCTGACCTTCAATGAGCAGTTCTTC
CASSPQDLTFNEQFF
>NA|NA|TRBJ2-1|TRBV6-2/TRBV6-3
TGTGCCAGCAGTTTCACCTACAATGAGCAGTTCTTC
CASSFTYNEQFF
>NA|NA|TRBJ1-2|TRBV7-9
TGTGCCAGCAGCTTATCAGGAGACCTCTATGGCTACACCTTC
CASSLSGDLYGYTF
>TRBD1|NA|TRBJ2-5|TRBV18
TGTGCCAGCTCCCGTGTAGGACAGGACTTCCAAGAGACCCAGTACTTC
CASSRVGQDFQETQYF
>NA|NA|TRBJ2-7|TRBV6-6
TGTGCCAGCAGTTACTCTGACAGCTCCTACGAGCAGTACTTC
CASSYSDSSYEQYF
>NA|NA|TRBJ2-7|TRBV11-2
TGTGCCAGCAGTTCACTCGACAACCACGAGCAGTACTTC
CASSSLDNHEQYF
>NA|NA|TRBJ1-1|TRBV7-2
TGTGCCAGCAGCGCCGGGGAGACTGAAGCTTTCTTT
CASSAGETEAFF
>TRBD1|NA|TRBJ2-1|TRBV5-1
TGCGCCAGCAGCCTCCAGGGGGCTTCGCAATACAATGAGCAGTTCTTC
CASSLQGASQYNEQFF
>NA|NA|TRBJ2-3|TRBV30
TGTGCCTGGAGTGTTAGTACAGATACGCAGTATTTT
CAWSVSTDTQYF
>NA|NA|TRBJ2-5|TRBV6-1
TGTGCCAGCAGGGACCGGACGTACCAAGAGACCCAGTACTTC
CASRDRTYQETQYF
>NA|NA|TRBJ1-2|TRBV12-3/TRBV12-4
TGTGCCAGCACCCCCCCCGGGAGCCATGGCTACACCTTC
CASTPPGSHGYTF
>NA|NA|TRBJ2-7|TRBV10-3
TGTGCCATCAGTGACCCCCGGGTTGAGCAGTACTTC
CAISDPRVEQYF
>NA|once|TRBJ2-6|TRBV5-1
TGCGCCAGCAGCGCAGCGGCTTCTGGGGCCAACGTCCTGACTTTC
CASSAAASGANVLTF
>TRBD1|NA|TRBJ2-1|TRBV20-1
TGCAGTGCGTCGACAGGGGCAAACAACAATGAGCAGTTCTTC
CSASTGANNNEQFF
>NA|NA|TRBJ1-4|TRBV2
TGTGCCAGCAGTGAACAGGGGCCCGCTAATGAAAAACTGTTTTTT
CASSEQGPANEKLFF
>NA|once|TRBJ1-2|TRBV27
TGTGCCAGCAGATTAACAGGGAGATGGTATGGCTACACCTTC
CASRLTGRWYGYTF
>TRBD2|NA|TRBJ2-5|TRBV10-2
TGCGCCAGCAGGCCCCCGGGACTAGGACGAGAGACCCAGTACTTC
CASRPPGLGRETQYF
>NA|NA|TRBJ2-2|TRBV3-1
TGTGCCAGCAGAGACAGTTACACCGGGGAGCTGTTTTTT
CASRDSYTGELFF
>TRBD2|NA|TRBJ2-5|TRBV20-1
TGCAGTGCTAGGGGTACTAGCGGCTACCAAGAGACCCAGTACTTC
CSARGTSGYQETQYF
>NA|NA|TRBJ1-1|TRBV27
TGTGCCAGCAGTCTCACCCTCACAGTGAACACTGAAGCTTTCTTT
CASSLTLTVNTEAFF
>TRBD1|once|TRBJ2-5|TRBV4-3
TGCGCCAGCAGCCAAGAGCTGACAGGGGGCGGGGGGGAGACCCAGTACTTC
CASSQELTGGGGETQYF
>NA|NA|TRBJ1-2|TRBV9
TGTGCCAGCAGCGCCCACTCCGGAGGGTTTAACTATGGCTACACCTTC
CASSAHSGGFNYGYTF
>NA|NA|TRBJ2-5|TRBV5-4
TGTGCCAGCAGCTCATACGACCAAGAGACCCAGTACTTC
CASSSYDQETQYF
>TRBD2|NA|TRBJ2-3|TRBV19
TGTGCCAGTAGTATGGCCGGACTAGCGGGACGCACAGATACGCAGTATTTT
CASSMAGLAGRTDTQYF
>NA|NA|TRBJ2-4|TRBV7-6
TGTGCCAGCAGCTTAGGAGCCAAAAACATTCAGTACTTC
CASSLGAKNIQYF
>TRBD2|NA|TRBJ2-7|TRBV18
TGTGCCAGCTCACCCCAAGGGACTAGCGGGAGGCGTCAGCAGTACTTC
CASSPQGTSGRRQQYF
>TRBD2|NA|TRBJ2-7|TRBV25-1
TGTGCCAGCAGTGAATACGGGGGGGGCCAGATCTACGAGCAGTACTTC
CASSEYGGGQIYEQYF
>NA|NA|TRBJ1-2|TRBV18
TGTGCCAGCTCACCACCCGGGAGCTATGGCTACACCTTC
CASSPPGSYGYTF
>NA|once|TRBJ2-7|TRBV12-3/TRBV12-4
TGTGCCAGCAGCCTTAGGACATCCTACGAGCAGTACTTC
CASSLRTSYEQYF
>NA|NA|TRBJ2-5|TRBV4-1
TGCGCCAGCAGCCAACCCCGGGACAAACAAGAGACCCAGTACTTC
CASSQPRDKQETQYF
>NA|NA|TRBJ2-3|TRBV15
TGTGCCACCAGCAGAGATGTGGCAGATACGCAGTATTTT
CATSRDVADTQYF
>NA|NA|TRBJ2-1|TRBV7-2
TGTGCCAGCAGCCTACTAGCTTGGCAGTTCTTC
CASSLLAWQFF
>NA|NA|TRBJ2-1|TRBV5-1
TGCGCCAGCAGCTTGGAAGGTGCTAGTTGGGTTGAGCAGTTCTTC
CASSLEGASWVEQFF
>NA|NA|TRBJ1-2|TRBV29-1
TGCAGCGTTGGAGGGGGATCCTATGGCTACACCTTC
CSVGGGSYGYTF
>NA|NA|TRBJ2-1|TRBV14
TGTGCCAGCAGCCAAGTACAGGTTTACTCCTACAATGAGCAGTTCTTC
CASSQVQVYSYNEQFF
>NA|NA|TRBJ2-4|TRBV18
TGTGCCAGCTCACCACCAATGCAGTTACTAGCCAAAAACATTCAGTACTTC
CASSPPMQLLAKNIQYF
>NA|few|TRBJ2-2|TRBV2
TGTGCCAGCAGTGAGGTTAGAACCGGGGAGCTGTTTTTT
CASSEVRTGELFF
>TRBD1|NA|TRBJ1-2|TRBV27
TGTGCCAGCGGATCGGGGCAGGGGGTCGGCTACACCTTC
CASGSGQGVGYTF
>TRBD1|NA|TRBJ2-6|TRBV6-1
TGTGCCAGCAGCCGCGGGACAGGGGCTCGGGGGGCCAACGTCCTGACTTTC
CASSRGTGARGANVLTF
>NA|NA|TRBJ2-5|TRBV5-1
TGCGCCAGCAGCTTGGTGGACACCAAAGAGACCCAGTACTTC
CASSLVDTKETQYF
>NA|once|TRBJ1-2|TRBV6-5
TGTGCCAGCAGTTACGTGGGCAGCCGTTTCTATGGCTACACCTTC
CASSYVGSRFYGYTF
>TRBD1|NA|TRBJ1-1|TRBV5-1
TGCGCCAGCAGCTTGGAAGGACAGGTTTTGAGTACTGAAGCTTTCTTT
CASSLEGQVLSTEAFF
>NA|NA|TRBJ2-5|TRBV18
TGTGCCAGCTCTCGCTTCACCGGAGAGACCCAGTACTTC
CASSRFTGETQYF
>NA|NA|TRBJ2-5|TRBV7-2
TGTGCCACCCCAGCCGACTCGTACCAAGAGACCCAGTACTTC
CATPADSYQETQYF
>TRBD2|NA|TRBJ2-5|TRBV9
TGTGCCAGCAGCCAAGCCAGCGGGAGCTTGTGGGAGACCCAGTACTTC
CASSQASGSLWETQYF
>NA|NA|TRBJ2-5|TRBV7-6
TGTGCCAGCAGCCCCAAACCCCAGACCCAGTACTTC
CASSPKPQTQYF
>NA|NA|TRBJ2-3|TRBV7-2
TGTGCCAGCAGCTACGGACGAGGGTCGGATACGCAGTATTTT
CASSYGRGSDTQYF
>NA|NA|TRBJ2-2|TRBV5-8
TGTGCCAGCAGCAAAGGACTAACTGATAACACCGGGGAGCTGTTTTTT
CASSKGLTDNTGELFF